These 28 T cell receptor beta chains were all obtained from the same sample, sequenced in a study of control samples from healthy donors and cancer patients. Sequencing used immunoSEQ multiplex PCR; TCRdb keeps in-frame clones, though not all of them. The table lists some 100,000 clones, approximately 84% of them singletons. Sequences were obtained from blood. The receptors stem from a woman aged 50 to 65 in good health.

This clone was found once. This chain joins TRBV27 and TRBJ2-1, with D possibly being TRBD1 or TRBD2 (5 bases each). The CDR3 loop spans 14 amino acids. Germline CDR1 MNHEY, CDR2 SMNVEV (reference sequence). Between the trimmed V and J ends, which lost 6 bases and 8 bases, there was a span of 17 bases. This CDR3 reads CASRSGTPSHEQFF. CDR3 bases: TGTGCCAGCAGGTCCGGGACCCCGAGCCATGAGCAGTTCTTC.

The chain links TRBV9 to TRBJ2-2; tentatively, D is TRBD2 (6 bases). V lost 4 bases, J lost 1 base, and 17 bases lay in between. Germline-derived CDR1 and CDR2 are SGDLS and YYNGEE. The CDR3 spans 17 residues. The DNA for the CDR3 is TGTGCCAGCAGCCCCAAAAAGGAGGGGTTGAACACCGGGGAGCTGTTTTTT. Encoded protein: CASSPKKEGLNTGELFF. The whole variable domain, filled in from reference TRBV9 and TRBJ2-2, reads DSGVTQTPKHLITATGQRVTLRCSPRSGDLSVYWYQQSLDQGLQFLIQYYNGEERAKGNILERFSAQQFPDLHSELNLSSLELGDSALYFCASSPKKEGLNTGELFFGEGSRLTVL.

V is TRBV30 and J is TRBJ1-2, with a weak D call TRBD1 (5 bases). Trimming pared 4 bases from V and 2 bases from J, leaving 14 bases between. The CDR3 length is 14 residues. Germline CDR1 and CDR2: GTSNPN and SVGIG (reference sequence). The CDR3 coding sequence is TGTGCCTGGACCTCCCAGGGCAGGAACTATGGCTACACCTTC. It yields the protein CAWTSQGRNYGYTF.

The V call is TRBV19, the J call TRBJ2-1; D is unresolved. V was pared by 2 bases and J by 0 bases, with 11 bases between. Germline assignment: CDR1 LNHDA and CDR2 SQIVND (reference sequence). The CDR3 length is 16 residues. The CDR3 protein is CASSITHGSSYNEQFF. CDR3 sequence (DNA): TGTGCCAGTAGTATAACCCACGGTAGCTCCTACAATGAGCAGTTCTTC. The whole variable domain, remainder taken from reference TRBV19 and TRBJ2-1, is DGGITQSPKYLFRKEGQNVTLSCEQNLNHDAMYWYRQDPGQGLRLIYYSQIVNDFQKGDIAEGYSVSREKKESFPLTVTSAQKNPTAFYLCASSITHGSSYNEQFFGPGTRLTVL.

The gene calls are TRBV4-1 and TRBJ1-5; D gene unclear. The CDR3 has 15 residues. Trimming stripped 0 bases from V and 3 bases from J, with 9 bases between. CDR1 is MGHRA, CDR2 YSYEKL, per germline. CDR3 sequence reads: CASSQDSLLNQPQHF. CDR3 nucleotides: TGCGCCAGCAGCCAAGACAGCCTTCTCAATCAGCCCCAGCATTTT.

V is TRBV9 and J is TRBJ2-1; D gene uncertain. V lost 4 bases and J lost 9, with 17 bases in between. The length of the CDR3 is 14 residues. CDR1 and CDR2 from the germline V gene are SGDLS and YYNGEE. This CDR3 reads CASSLADPFGEQFF. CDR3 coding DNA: TGTGCCAGCAGCCTTGCGGACCCGTTCGGTGAGCAGTTCTTC.

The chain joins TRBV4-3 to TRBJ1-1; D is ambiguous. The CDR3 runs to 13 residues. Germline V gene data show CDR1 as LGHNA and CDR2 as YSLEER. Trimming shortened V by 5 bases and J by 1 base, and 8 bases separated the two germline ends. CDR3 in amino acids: CASSSGGNTEAFF. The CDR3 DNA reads TGCGCCAGCAGCTCGGGTGGGAACACTGAAGCTTTCTTT.

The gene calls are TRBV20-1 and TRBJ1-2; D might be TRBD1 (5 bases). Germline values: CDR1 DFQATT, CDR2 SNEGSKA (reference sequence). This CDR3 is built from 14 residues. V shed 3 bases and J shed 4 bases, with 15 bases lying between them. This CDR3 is CSASIGTLSYGYTF. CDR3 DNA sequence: TGCAGTGCTAGTATTGGGACGTTGAGCTATGGCTACACCTTC.

The CDR3 sequence is CASSQGLTRSYTEAFF. CDR3 DNA: TGTGCCAGCAGCCAAGGGCTAACTCGCAGCTACACTGAAGCTTTCTTT. This chain connects TRBV4-2 to TRBJ1-1; D gene uncertain. Deletions cut 1 base from V and 3 bases from J, with 15 bases between. The CDR3 runs 16 residues. The germline CDR1 and CDR2 sequences are LGHNA and YNFKEQ.

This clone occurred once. The CDR3 is CASSLASDSLMNTEAFF. In DNA, the CDR3 is TGCGCCAGCAGCTTGGCTTCAGACAGCCTCATGAACACTGAAGCTTTCTTT. The chain couples TRBV5-1 to TRBJ1-1; a possible D gene is TRBD1 (5 bases). CDR1 is SGHRS, CDR2 YFSETQ, per germline. Trimming cost V 0 bases and J 0 bases, with 15 bases left between them. This CDR3 comprises 17 residues.

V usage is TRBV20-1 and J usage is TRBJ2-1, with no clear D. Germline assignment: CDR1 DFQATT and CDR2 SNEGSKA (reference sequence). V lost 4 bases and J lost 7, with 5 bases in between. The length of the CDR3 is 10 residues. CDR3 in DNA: TGCAGTGCTAAACGGAATGAGCAGTTCTTC. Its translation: CSAKRNEQFF.

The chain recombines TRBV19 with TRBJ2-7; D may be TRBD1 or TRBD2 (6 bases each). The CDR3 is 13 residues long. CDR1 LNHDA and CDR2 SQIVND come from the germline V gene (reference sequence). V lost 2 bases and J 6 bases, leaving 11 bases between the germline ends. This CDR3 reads CASSIYGGGEQYV. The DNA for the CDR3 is TGTGCCAGTAGTATATACGGGGGCGGCGAGCAGTACGTC.

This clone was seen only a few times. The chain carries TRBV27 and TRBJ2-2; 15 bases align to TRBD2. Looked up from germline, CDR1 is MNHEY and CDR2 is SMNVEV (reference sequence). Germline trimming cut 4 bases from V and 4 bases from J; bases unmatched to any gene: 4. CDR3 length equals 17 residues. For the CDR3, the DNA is TGTGCCAGCAGTTGGACTAGCGGGAGGGTCGGCACCGGGGAGCTGTTTTTT. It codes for CASSWTSGRVGTGELFF.

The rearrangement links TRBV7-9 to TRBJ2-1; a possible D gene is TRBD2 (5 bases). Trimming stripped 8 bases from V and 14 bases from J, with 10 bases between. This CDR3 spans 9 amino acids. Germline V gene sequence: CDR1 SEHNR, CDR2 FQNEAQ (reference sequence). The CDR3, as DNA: TGTGCCAGCGGACTGCCGGAGTTCTTC. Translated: CASGLPEFF.

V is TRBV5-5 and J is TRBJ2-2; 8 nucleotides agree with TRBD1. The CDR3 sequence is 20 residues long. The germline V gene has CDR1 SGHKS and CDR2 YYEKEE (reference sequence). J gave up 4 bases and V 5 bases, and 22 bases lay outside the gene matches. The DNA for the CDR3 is TGTGCCAGCAGGAGACAGGGGACATCCCGATCGGCACAAGTCACCGGGGAGCTGTTTTTT. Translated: CASRRQGTSRSAQVTGELFF.

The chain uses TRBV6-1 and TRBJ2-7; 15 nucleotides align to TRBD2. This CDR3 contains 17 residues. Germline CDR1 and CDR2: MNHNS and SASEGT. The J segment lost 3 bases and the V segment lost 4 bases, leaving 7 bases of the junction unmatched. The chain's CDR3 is CASSASGTSGRIYEQYV. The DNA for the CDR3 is TGTGCCAGCAGTGCCTCCGGGACTAGCGGGAGGATCTACGAGCAGTACGTC.

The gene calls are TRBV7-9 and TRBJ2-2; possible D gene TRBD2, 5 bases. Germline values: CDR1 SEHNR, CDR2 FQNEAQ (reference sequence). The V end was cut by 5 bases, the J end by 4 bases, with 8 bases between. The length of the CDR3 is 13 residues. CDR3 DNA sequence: TGTGCCAGCAGCCTTCGGGGCACCGGGGAGCTGTTTTTT. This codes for CASSLRGTGELFF.

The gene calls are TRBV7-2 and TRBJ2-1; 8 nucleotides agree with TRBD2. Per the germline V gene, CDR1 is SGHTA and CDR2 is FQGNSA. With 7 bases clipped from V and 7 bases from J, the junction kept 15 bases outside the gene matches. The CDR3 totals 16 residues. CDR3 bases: TGTGCCAGCACCGCTACCAGCGGGAGAGGAGGGAATGAGCAGTTCTTC. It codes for CASTATSGRGGNEQFF.

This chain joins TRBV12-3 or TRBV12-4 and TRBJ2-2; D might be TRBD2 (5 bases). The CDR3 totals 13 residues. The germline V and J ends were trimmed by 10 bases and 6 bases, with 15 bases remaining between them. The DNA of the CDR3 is TGTGCCACCCTCCGGGGAGCCGCCGGGGAGCTGTTTTTT. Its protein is CATLRGAAGELFF.

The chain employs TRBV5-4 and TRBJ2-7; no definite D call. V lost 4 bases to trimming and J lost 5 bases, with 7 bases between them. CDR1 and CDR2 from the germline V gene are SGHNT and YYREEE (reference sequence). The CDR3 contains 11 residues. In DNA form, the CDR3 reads TGTGCCAGCAGCCGCAGTAACGAGCAGTACTTC. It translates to CASSRSNEQYF.

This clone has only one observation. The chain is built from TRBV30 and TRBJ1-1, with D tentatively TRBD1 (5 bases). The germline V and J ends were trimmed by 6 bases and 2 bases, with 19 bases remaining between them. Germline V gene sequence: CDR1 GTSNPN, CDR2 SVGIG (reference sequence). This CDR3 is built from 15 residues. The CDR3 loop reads CACPPEGRANTEAFF. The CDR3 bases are TGTGCCTGCCCCCCGGAGGGCAGGGCAAACACTGAAGCTTTCTTT.

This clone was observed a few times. The CDR3 sequence is CASSREWVNTEAFF. The CDR3 DNA is TGTGCCAGCAGCCGAGAGTGGGTGAACACTGAAGCTTTCTTT. The genes are TRBV7-8 and TRBJ1-1; D gene uncertain. There are 14 residues in the CDR3. The germline V gene has CDR1 SGHVS and CDR2 FQNEAQ. Trimming took off 5 bases at V and 0 bases at J, with 10 bases between the two ends.

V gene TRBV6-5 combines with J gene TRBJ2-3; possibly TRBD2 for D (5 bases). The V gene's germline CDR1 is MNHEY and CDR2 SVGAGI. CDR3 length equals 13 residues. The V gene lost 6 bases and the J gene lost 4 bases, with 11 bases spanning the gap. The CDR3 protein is CASRTRVPDTQYF. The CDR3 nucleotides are TGTGCCAGCAGGACGCGGGTCCCAGATACGCAGTATTTT.

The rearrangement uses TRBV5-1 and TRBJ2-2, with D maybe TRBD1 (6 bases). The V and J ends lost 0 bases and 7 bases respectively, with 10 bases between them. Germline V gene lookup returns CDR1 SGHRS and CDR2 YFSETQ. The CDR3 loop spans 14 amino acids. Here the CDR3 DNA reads TGCGCCAGCAGCTTGGCAGGGGTGGTCGGGGAGCTGTTTTTT. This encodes CASSLAGVVGELFF.

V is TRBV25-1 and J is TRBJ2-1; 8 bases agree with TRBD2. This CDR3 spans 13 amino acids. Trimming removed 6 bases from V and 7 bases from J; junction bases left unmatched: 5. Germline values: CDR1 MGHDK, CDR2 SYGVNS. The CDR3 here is CASSQGLANEQFF. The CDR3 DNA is TGTGCCAGCAGCCAAGGACTAGCTAATGAGCAGTTCTTC.

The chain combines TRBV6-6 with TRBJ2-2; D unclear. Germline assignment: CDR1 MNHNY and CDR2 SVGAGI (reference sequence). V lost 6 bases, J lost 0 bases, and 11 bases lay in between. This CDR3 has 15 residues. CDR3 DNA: TGTGCCAGCAGGGATAGCCAGACGAACACCGGGGAGCTGTTTTTT. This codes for CASRDSQTNTGELFF.

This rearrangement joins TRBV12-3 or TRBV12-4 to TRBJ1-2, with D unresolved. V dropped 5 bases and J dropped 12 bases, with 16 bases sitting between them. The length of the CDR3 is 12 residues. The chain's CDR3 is CASSETHQVNTF. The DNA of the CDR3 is TGTGCCAGCAGTGAGACACACCAGGTAAACACCTTC.

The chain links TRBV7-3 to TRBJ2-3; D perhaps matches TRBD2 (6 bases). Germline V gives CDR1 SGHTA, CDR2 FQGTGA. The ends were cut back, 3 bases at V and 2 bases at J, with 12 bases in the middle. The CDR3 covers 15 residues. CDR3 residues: CASSLGLTNTDTQYF. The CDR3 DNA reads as TGTGCCAGCAGCTTGGGACTGACAAACACAGATACGCAGTATTTT.